Listed here are 4 T cell receptor beta chains from one sample, sequenced in a study of cytomegalovirus exposure and HLA in healthy donors. The PCR used 60 Vbeta and 13 Jbeta primers. This table comes from immunoSEQ multiplex PCR, and its TCRdb copy is limited to in-frame clones, with some not included. The sample is made up of about 110,000 clones, and the top ten hold about 0.59% of it. The source material was PBMCs. The source is a man in his forties or fifties in good health and CMV-seronegative.

The J gene is TRBJ1-3, the V gene TRBV9; D not certain. This CDR3 is built from 16 residues. In germline, CDR1 is SGDLS, CDR2 YYNGEE. Trimming took off 0 bases at V and 0 bases at J, with 10 bases between the two ends. CDR3 in DNA: TGTGCCAGCAGCGTAGAATGGGCTTTCTCTGGAAACACCATATATTTT. As protein: CASSVEWAFSGNTIYF.

This chain connects TRBV7-9 to TRBJ2-7, with D possibly matching TRBD1 (5 bases). The germline V gene has CDR1 SEHNR and CDR2 FQNEAQ (reference sequence). V lost 3 bases, J lost 2 bases, and 8 bases lay in between. The CDR3 runs to 13 residues. The chain's CDR3 is CASSFQGTYEQYF. Here the CDR3 DNA reads TGTGCCAGCAGCTTCCAGGGTACCTACGAGCAGTACTTC.

The rearrangement joins TRBV7-8 to TRBJ1-5; D gene uncertain. The CDR3 runs to 14 residues. The germline CDR1 and CDR2 sequences are SGHVS and FQNEAQ. V lost 6 bases and J 2 bases, leaving 11 bases between the germline ends. CDR3 in amino acids: CASSSHTRNQPQHF. The DNA of the CDR3 is TGTGCCAGCAGTTCCCACACGCGCAATCAGCCCCAGCATTTT.

This chain uses TRBV19 with TRBJ1-2; D is undetermined. Germline V gene sequence: CDR1 LNHDA, CDR2 SQIVND (reference sequence). Trimming stripped 3 bases from V and 0 bases from J, with 11 bases between. The CDR3 contains 15 residues. The CDR3, as DNA: TGTGCCAGTAGTATTAGCCCAGAAACTAACTATGGCTACACCTTC. It codes for CASSISPETNYGYTF.